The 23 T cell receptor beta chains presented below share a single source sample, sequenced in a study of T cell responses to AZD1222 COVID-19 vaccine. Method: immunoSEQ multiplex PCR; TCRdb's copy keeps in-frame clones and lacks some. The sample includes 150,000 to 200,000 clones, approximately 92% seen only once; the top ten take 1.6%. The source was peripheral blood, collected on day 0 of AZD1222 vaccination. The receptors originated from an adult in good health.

CDR3 protein: CASSQGRTYEQYF. In DNA form, the CDR3 reads TGTGCCAGCAGCCAAGGGAGGACCTACGAGCAGTACTTC. V and J are TRBV4-2 and TRBJ2-7; D perhaps matches TRBD2 (5 bases). Per germline, CDR1 LGHNA and CDR2 YNFKEQ. V gave up 1 base and J gave up 2 bases, with 6 bases separating them. This CDR3 has 13 residues.

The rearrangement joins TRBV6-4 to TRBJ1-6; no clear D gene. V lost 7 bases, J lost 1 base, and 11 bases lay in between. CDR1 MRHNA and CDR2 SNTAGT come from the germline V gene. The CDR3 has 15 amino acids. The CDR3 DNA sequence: TGTGCCAGCAAGCCAGATGGATCCTATAATTCACCCCTCCACTTT. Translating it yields CASKPDGSYNSPLHF.

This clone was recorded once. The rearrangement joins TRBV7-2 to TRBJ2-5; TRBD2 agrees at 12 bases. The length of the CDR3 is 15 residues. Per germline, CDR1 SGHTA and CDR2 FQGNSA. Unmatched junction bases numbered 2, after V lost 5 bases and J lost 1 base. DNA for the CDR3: TGTGCCAGCAGCCCGGGACTAGCGGGCCAAGAGACCCAGTACTTC. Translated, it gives CASSPGLAGQETQYF. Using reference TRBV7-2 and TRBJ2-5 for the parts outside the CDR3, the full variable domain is GAGVSQSPSNKVTEKGKDVELRCDPISGHTALYWYRQSLGQGLEFLIYFQGNSAPDKSGLPSDRFSAERTGGSVSTLTIQRTQQEDSAVYLCASSPGLAGQETQYFGPGTRLLVL.

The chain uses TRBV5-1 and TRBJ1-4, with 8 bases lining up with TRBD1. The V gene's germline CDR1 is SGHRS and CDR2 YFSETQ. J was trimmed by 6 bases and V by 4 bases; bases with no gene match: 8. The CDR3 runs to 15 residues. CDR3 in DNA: TGCGCCAGCAGCCCCGGACAGGGACAGCATGAAAAACTGTTTTTT. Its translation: CASSPGQGQHEKLFF.

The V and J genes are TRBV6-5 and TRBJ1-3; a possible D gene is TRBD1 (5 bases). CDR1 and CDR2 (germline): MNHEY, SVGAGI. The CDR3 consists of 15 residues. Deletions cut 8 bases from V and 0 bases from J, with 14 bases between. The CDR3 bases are TGTGCCAGCGGGGACGGGAGCTACTCTGGAAACACCATATATTTT. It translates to CASGDGSYSGNTIYF.

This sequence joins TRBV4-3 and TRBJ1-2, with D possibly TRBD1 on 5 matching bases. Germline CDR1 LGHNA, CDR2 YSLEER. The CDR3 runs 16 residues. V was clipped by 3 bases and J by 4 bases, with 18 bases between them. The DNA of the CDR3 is TGCGCCAGCAGCCACGTCACCGGTTCTAGGGGCTATGGCTACACCTTC. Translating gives CASSHVTGSRGYGYTF.

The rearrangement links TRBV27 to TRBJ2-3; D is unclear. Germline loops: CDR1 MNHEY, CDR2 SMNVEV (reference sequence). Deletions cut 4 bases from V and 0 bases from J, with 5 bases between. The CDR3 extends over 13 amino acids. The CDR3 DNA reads TGTGCCAGCAGTTACTCTAGCACAGATACGCAGTATTTT. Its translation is CASSYSSTDTQYF.

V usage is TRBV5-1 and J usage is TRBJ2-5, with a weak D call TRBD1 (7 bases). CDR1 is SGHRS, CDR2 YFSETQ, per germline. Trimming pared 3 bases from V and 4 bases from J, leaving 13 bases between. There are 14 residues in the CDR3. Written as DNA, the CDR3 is TGCGCCAGCAGCTCACAGGGGCGGGGAGAGACCCAGTACTTC. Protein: CASSSQGRGETQYF.

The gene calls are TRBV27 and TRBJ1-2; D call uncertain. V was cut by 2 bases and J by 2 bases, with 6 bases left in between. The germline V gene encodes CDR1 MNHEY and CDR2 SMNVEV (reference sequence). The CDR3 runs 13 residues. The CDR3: CASSLAANYGYTF. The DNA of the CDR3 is TGTGCCAGCAGTTTAGCTGCGAACTATGGCTACACCTTC.

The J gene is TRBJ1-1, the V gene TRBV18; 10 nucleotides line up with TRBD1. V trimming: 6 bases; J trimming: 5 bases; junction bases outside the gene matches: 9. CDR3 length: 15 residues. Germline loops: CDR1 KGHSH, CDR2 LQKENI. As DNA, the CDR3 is TGTGCCAGCTCGCCCCGACAGGGGGCAGGGACTGAAGCTTTCTTT. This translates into CASSPRQGAGTEAFF.

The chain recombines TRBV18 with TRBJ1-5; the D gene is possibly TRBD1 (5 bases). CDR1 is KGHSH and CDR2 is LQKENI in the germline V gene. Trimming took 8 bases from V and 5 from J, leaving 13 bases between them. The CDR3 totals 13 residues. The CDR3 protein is CASARDAYQPQHF. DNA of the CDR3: TGTGCCAGCGCCAGGGACGCGTATCAGCCCCAGCATTTT.

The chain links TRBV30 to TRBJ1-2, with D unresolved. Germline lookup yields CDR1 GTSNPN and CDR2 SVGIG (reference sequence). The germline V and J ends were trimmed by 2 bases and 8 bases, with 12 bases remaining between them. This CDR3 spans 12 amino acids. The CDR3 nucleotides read TGTGCCTGGAGTTTCGTGGGTAGCGGCTACACCTTC. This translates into CAWSFVGSGYTF. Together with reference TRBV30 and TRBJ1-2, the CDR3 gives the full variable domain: SQTIHQWPATLVQPVGSPLSLECTVEGTSNPNLYWYRQAAGRGLQLLFYSVGIGQISSEVPQNLSASRPQDRQFILSSKKLLLSDSGFYLCAWSFVGSGYTFGSGTRLTVV.

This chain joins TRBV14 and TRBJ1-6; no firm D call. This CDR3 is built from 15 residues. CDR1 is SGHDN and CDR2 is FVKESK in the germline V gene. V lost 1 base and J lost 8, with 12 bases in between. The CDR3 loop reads CASSQVDGLYSPLHF. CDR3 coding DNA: TGTGCCAGCAGCCAAGTAGACGGACTCTATTCACCCCTCCACTTT.

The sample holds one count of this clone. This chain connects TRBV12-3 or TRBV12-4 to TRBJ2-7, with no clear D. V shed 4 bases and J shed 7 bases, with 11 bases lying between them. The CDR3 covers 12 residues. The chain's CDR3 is CASSWLVGEQYF. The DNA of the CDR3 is TGTGCCAGCAGTTGGCTAGTGGGTGAGCAGTACTTC.

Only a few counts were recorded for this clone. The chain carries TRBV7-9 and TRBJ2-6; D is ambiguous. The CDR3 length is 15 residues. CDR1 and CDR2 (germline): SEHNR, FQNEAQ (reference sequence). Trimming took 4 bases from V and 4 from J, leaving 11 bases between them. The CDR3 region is CASSSWGSGANVLTF. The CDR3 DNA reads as TGTGCCAGCAGCTCTTGGGGTAGCGGGGCCAACGTCCTGACTTTC.

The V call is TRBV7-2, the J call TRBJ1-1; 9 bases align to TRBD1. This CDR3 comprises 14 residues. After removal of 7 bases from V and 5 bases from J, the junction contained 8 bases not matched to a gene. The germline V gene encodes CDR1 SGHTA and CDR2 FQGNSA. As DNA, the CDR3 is TGTGCCAGCACCCAACAGGGGGCGATGACTGAAGCTTTCTTT. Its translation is CASTQQGAMTEAFF.

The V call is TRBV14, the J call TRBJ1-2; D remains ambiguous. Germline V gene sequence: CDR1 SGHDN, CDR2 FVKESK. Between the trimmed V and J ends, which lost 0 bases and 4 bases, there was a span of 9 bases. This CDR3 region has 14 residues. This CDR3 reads CASSQDVIGYGYTF. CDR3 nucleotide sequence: TGTGCCAGCAGCCAAGATGTCATCGGCTATGGCTACACCTTC. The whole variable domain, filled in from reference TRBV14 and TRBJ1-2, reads EAGVTQFPSHSVIEKGQTVTLRCDPISGHDNLYWYRRVMGKEIKFLLHFVKESKQDESGMPNNRFLAERTGGTYSTLKVQPAELEDSGVYFCASSQDVIGYGYTFGSGTRLTVV.

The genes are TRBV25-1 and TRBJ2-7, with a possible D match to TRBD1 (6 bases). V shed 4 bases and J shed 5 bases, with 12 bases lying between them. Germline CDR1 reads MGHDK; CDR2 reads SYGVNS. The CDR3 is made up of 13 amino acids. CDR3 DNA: TGTGCCAGCAGTGCACAGGGTCCCCACGAGCAGTACTTC. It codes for CASSAQGPHEQYF.

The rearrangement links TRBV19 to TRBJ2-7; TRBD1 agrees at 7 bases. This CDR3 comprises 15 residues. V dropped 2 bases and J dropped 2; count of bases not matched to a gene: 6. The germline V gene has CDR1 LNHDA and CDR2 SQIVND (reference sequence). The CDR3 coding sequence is TGTGCCAGTAGTATAAGACAGGGTGAAGCCTACGAGCAGTACTTC. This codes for CASSIRQGEAYEQYF.

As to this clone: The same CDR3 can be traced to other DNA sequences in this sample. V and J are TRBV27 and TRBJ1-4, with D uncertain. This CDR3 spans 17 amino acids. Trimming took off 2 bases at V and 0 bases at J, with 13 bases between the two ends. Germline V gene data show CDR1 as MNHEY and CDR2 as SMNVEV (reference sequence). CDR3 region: CASSLLGTGATNEKLFF. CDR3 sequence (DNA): TGTGCCAGCAGTTTACTCGGAACTGGAGCAACTAATGAAAAACTGTTTTTT.

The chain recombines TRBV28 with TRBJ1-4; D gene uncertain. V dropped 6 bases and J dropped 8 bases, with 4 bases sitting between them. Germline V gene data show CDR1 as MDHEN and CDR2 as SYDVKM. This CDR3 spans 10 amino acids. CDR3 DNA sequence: TGTGCCAGCAGGGGGGAAAAACTGTTTTTT. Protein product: CASRGEKLFF.

CDR3 protein: CASSPRDRGFRPEKLFF. CDR3 DNA: TGTGCCAGCAGCCCCCGGGACAGGGGATTCCGCCCCGAAAAACTGTTTTTT. The chain recombines TRBV7-2 with TRBJ1-4; 10 bases are shared with TRBD1. CDR1 is SGHTA and CDR2 is FQGNSA in the germline V gene. The V gene end was trimmed by 5 bases and the J gene end by 8 bases; junction bases not matched to a gene: 14. This CDR3 spans 17 amino acids.

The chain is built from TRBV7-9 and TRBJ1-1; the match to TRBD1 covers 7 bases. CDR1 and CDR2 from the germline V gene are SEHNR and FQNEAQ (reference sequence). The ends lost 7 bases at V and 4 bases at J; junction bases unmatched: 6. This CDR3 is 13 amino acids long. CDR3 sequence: CASTKQGSTEAFF. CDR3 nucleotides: TGTGCCAGCACCAAACAGGGGAGCACTGAAGCTTTCTTT.